The sequence of this TCR beta chain was determined in a study of blood T cells in healthy people across ages. The CDR3 totals 15 residues. Germline CDR1 and CDR2: PRHDT and FYEKMQ (reference sequence). This clonotype was counted a single time. Its target is unknown. A junction end diverges from the germline sequence, so it may reflect a read error. Study results and limitations: Unsorted PBMCs ruled out conclusive naive versus antigen-experienced comparison. Diversity figures derived from one million T cells were judged to underestimate the true value.

Through a sample-barcoded 5' primer and a J-beta primer mix, a second PCR was run for roughly 6 to 12 cycles. Paired-end reads containing CDR3 totaled no fewer than 2.5 million for each sample. MiXCR, applied by TCRdb to the 5' RACE reads, yields one record per CDR3 protein. The sample has roughly 1,100,000 distinct CDR3 sequences, around 25% seen once; the top ten hold about 0.72%. The sample was also linked to a second study, of T cells of mothers and their children. That work adds: Samples were obtained from three healthy Caucasian mothers and their six children.

Input material: blood. The J gene is TRBJ1-6, the V gene TRBV13; 8 bases are a match to TRBD1. The origin of this receptor is a girl aged 2 to 9 in good health. CDR3 sequence (DNA): TGTGCCTGCAGCTTATCGGGACAGGAGAGTTCACCCCTCCACTTT. Protein product: CACSLSGQESSPLHF.